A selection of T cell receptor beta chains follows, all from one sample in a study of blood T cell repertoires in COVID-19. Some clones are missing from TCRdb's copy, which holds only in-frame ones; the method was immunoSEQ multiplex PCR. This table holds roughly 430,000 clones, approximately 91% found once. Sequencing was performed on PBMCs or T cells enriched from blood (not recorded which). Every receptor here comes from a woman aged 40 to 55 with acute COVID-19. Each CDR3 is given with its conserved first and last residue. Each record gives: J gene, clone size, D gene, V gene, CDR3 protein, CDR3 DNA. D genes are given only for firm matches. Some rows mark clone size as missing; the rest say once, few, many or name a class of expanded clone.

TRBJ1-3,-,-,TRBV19,CASSTIPAGRSGNTIYF,TGTGCCAGTAGTACCATCCCGGCAGGGCGATCGGGAAACACCATATATTTT
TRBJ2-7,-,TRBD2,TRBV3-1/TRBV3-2,CASSPGGGTSAQYF,TGTGCCAGCAGCCCCGGCGGCGGAACTAGCGCGCAGTACTTC
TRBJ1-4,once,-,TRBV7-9,CASSPGSKIEKLFF,TGTGCCAGCAGCCCCGGGTCAAAGATCGAAAAACTGTTTTTT
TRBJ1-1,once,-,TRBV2,CASEYQFEAFF,TGTGCCAGCGAGTACCAATTTGAAGCTTTCTTT
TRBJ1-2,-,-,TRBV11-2,CASSLNRDYGYTF,TGTGCCAGCAGCTTAAACAGGGACTATGGCTACACCTTC
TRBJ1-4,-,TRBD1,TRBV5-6,CASSLEEGAYEKLFF,TGTGCCAGCAGCTTGGAGGAGGGGGCTTATGAAAAACTGTTTTTT
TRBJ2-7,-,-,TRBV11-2,CASSLSGVEQYF,TGTGCCAGCAGCTTATCGGGGGTCGAGCAGTACTTC
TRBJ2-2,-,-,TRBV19,CASSIKADSSNTGELFF,TGTGCCAGTAGTATAAAGGCGGACAGCTCAAACACCGGGGAGCTGTTTTTT
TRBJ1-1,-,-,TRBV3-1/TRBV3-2,CASSQRGGRGSTEAFF,TGTGCCAGCAGCCAACGAGGAGGGAGGGGAAGCACTGAAGCTTTCTTT
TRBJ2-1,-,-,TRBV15,CATSRARTGNSYNEQFF,TGTGCCACCAGCAGAGCCAGGACGGGAAACTCCTACAATGAGCAGTTCTTC
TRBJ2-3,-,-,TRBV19,CASSIGDTQYF,TGTGCCAGCTCAATCGGAGATACGCAGTATTTT
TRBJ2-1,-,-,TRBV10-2,CASSEPPRAGGAREQFF,TGCGCCAGCAGTGAGCCGCCCCGGGCTGGGGGGGCGAGGGAGCAGTTCTTC
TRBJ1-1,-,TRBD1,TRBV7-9,CASSTDRGTEAFF,TGTGCCAGCAGCACCGACAGGGGCACTGAAGCTTTCTTT
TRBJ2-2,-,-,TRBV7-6,CASSLGQATNTGELFF,TGTGCCAGCAGCCTCGGACAAGCGACGAACACCGGGGAGCTGTTTTTT
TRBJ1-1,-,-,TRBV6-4,CASSENQNTEAFF,TGTGCCAGCAGTGAAAATCAGAACACTGAAGCTTTCTTT
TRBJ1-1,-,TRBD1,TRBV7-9,CASSPSGGWGTEAFF,TGTGCCAGCAGCCCTTCAGGGGGCTGGGGCACTGAAGCTTTCTTT
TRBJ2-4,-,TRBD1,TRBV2,CASRGQAAKNIQYF,TGTGCCAGCAGGGGACAGGCAGCCAAAAACATTCAGTACTTC
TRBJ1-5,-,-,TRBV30,CAWSLSGYSNQPQHF,TGTGCCTGGAGTTTGTCAGGTTATAGCAATCAGCCCCAGCATTTT
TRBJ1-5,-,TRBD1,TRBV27,CASSLVGGWPQHF,TGTGCCAGCAGTTTAGTAGGGGGCTGGCCCCAGCATTTT
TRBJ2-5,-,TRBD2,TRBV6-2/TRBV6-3,CASSLLAEETQYF,TGTGCCAGCAGTTTGCTAGCGGAAGAGACCCAGTACTTC
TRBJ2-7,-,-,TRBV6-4,CASSDQTRGLEQYF,TGTGCCAGCAGTGATCAGACTAGAGGCCTCGAGCAGTACTTC
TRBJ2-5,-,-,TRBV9,CASSVSFSLGQEGETQYF,TGTGCCAGCAGCGTATCTTTCTCTCTCGGACAGGAGGGAGAGACCCAGTACTTC
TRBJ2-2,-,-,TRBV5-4,CASSFGGGANTGELFF,TGTGCCAGCAGCTTTGGAGGGGGCGCAAACACCGGGGAGCTGTTTTTT
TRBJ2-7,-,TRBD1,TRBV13,CASSSGTGTYEQYF,TGTGCCAGCAGCTCCGGGACAGGGACCTACGAGCAGTACTTC
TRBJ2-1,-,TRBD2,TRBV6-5,CASSRLAGPYNEQFF,TGTGCCAGCAGTAGACTAGCGGGGCCTTACAATGAGCAGTTCTTC
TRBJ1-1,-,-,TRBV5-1,CASSLDPRRQVGEGAFF,TGCGCCAGCAGCTTGGACCCTCGCAGACAGGTGGGGGAGGGAGCTTTCTTT
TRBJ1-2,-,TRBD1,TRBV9,CASSVSSTGGSGYTF,TGTGCCAGCAGCGTGTCCTCGACAGGGGGTTCGGGCTACACCTTC
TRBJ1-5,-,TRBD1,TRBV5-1,CASRAGQGVNQPQHF,TGCGCCAGCAGAGCCGGACAGGGGGTCAATCAGCCCCAGCATTTT
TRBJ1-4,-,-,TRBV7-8,CASSLVRYNEKLFF,TGTGCCAGCAGCTTAGTCCGGTATAATGAAAAACTGTTTTTT
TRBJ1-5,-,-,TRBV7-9,CASSSVTVGDQPQHF,TGTGCCAGCAGCTCTGTGACGGTCGGGGATCAGCCCCAGCATTTT